This T cell receptor (beta chain) came from a study of cytomegalovirus exposure and HLA in healthy donors. General study findings and limits: The majority of TCR sequences were rare, yet some public TCRs appeared in many donors. Listed as cytomegalovirus-associated were about 160 TCR beta chains. A later analysis linked a missense DCLRE1C variant to TCR beta V- and J-gene trimming. A later analysis reported that several of the most significant clusters appeared to be linked to common viral pathogens, among them Epstein-Barr virus.

The PCR used 60 Vbeta and 13 Jbeta primers. The data were produced by immunoSEQ multiplex PCR, yet TCRdb's version contains in-frame clones alone and is incomplete. The table has about 200,000 clones, about 78% seen once. A few counts support this clone. Its antigen is not known. The V end was cut by 4 bases, the J end by 6 bases, with 7 bases between. In germline, CDR1 is MNHEY, CDR2 SVGAGI. The CDR3 runs 11 residues. The sample was PBMCs. This sequence originates from a male donor in good health and CMV-seronegative. The chain has TRBV6-5 and TRBJ2-7, with D maybe TRBD2 (5 bases). For the CDR3, the DNA is TGTGCCAGCAGTTGGACTGGCGAGCAGTACTTC. This sequence encodes CASSWTGEQYF.